This TCR beta chain came from a study of beta chain features in type 1 diabetes (dated 2018 in TCRdb). The study in broad terms: Mean age, gender distribution, total cell number and subset yield did not differ between patients and healthy donors. Regulatory and stem cell-like memory subsets were obtained from only 8 patients and about 8 healthy donors, while naive and central memory subsets were obtained from all 28 donors. In the study, recently diagnosed type 1 diabetes patients and matched healthy donors were compared on the TCRB repertoires of their sorted circulating CD4+ T cell subsets. A total of 90 million to 130 million sorted cells were examined across all samples, and a strong correlation was observed between cell number per subset and RNA yield.

What the study reported, not specific to this receptor: Sequencing cDNA rather than genomic DNA could over-represent highly expressing activated cells, although activation and CD3 levels did not differ between groups. Because small numbers of individuals were included in the HLA sub-analyses, any influence of HLA type on TCRB rearrangement was left unresolved. Naive, central memory and regulatory TCRB repertoires appeared to be more alike among patients than among healthy donors. Type 1 diabetes patients showed a moderate but significant shortening of TCRB CDR3 length in all four CD4+ subsets. Fewer insertions and more nucleotide deletions at VDJ recombination sites were observed in patients with type 1 diabetes, implying thymic rearrangement abnormalities. Shorter templates might have been favored by PCR, but patient and control samples were amplified and corrected together, so both groups would have been affected equally by any skew.

All of the isolated RNA was reverse transcribed with the High Capacity cDNA Reverse Transcription Kit, so expressed TCRB transcripts were sequenced. Deep immunoSEQ sequencing was performed on naive, central memory and regulatory T cell samples, with an average of approximately 3.9 million total reads per sample. Sorted cells were lysed in RLT buffer and RNA was extracted with DNase-treated RNeasy Micro or Mini kits, depending on cell number. Each cell subset was processed on its own to prevent cross-contamination, while patient and healthy donor samples were processed together. TCRB sequences were amplified from cDNA with the immunoSEQ multiplex PCR, producing 87-bp fragments spanning the CDR3 region. Amplicons were sequenced on the Illumina HiSeq platform. The authors processed their data as follows. Synthetic template baselines were used to correct PCR bias computationally, reads within Hamming distance 2 were collapsed together, and singletons that could not be merged were discarded. Reads were aligned against IMGT so that V, D and J genes, CDR3 length and insertions or deletions at six rearrangement sites could be assigned. Within each subset, clonotype counts were normalized to the number of sorted cells before true diversity and Gini coefficients were calculated with the tcR R package. The overlap coefficient, calculated on TCRB nucleotide sequences, was used to measure repertoire sharing. Out-of-frame TCRB sequences from naive cells were analyzed as a proxy for the pre-selection repertoire. TCRdb mirrors the immuneACCESS table, restricted to in-frame sequences. Some clones are absent from its copies; in checked studies, under half trace to an unresolved V gene, and the reason for the others is unknown. The D gene and trimming were derived from the DNA, and the V and J assignments and clone size from that table. The table for this sample lists 250,000 to 350,000 clones; approximately 14% of them were counted only once. 0.017% of the sample is in the top ten clones.

From each donor, a single peripheral blood sample of 100 to 150 mL on average was drawn into heparinised tubes. A BD FACSAria II was used to sort naive, central memory, regulatory and stem cell-like memory CD4+ T cells with a panel that included CD45RO, CCR7, CD25, CD127, CD95 and CD27. Every sorted population had a purity above 98%. PBMCs were separated immediately by Lymphoprep density gradient centrifugation and were stained directly, without being cultured. So that batch effects would be minimized, each experiment stained and sorted samples in pairs, pairing one healthy donor with one patient. Of note for this clone: No cognate antigen has been identified for it. One base away there is no much larger clone; base qualities are not given.

Reading from cysteine to phenylalanine, the CDR3 counts 17 amino acids. Only the CDR3 part of the read is kept: 51 bases, read in frame from the first base. The germline ends are 15 bases apart after V is trimmed by 1 base and J by 1 base. Sequences MGHDK (CDR1) and SYGVNS (CDR2) are obtained from the germline V gene. This sequence originates from a man aged 25-40 years with type 1 diabetes. The specimen sequenced was naive CD4+ T cells from blood. The sample's cell subset or site label, in plain terms: true naive CD4+ T cells. Recombination linked TRBV25-1 to TRBJ2-3, and TRBD2 may be the D gene, going by 6 matching bases. The DNA reads TGTGCCAGCAGTGAATTACTTAGCGGAAACCGCACAGATACGCAGTATTTT. Its protein product is CASSELLSGNRTDTQYF.